Below are 21 T cell receptor beta chains sequenced from a single sample in a study of CXCR3-negative and CXCR3-positive naive CD8 T cells. 5' RACE that incorporated UMI labels was used to prepare the TRB cDNA libraries. TCRdb reprocessed the 5' RACE reads, keeping one entry per CDR3 protein, no DNA. The clone table shows approximately 74,000 distinct CDR3 sequences, with the ten largest holding around 1.5%. Material for sequencing was naive CXCR3- CD8+ T cells from blood. Sample subset: CD45RO-CCR7+CD27+CD95- naive CD8+ T cells lacking CXCR3 (TNR3-). These receptors were obtained from a human donor in good health. Some clones in this sample may be carry-over from other donors' samples.

The chain combines TRBV7-8 with TRBJ2-7; TCRdb reports TRBD2, a call that lacks DNA to check it against. CDR1 and CDR2 (germline): SGHVS, FQNEAQ. The CDR3 is 15 amino acids. The CDR3 sequence is CASSLAGRADYEQYF.

This chain links TRBV28 with TRBJ1-5; TCRdb's D call of TRBD1 is untestable without DNA. The CDR3 extends over 16 amino acids. Germline lookup yields CDR1 MDHEN and CDR2 SYDVKM. CDR3 amino acids: CASTYRQGWNNQPQHF.

The rearrangement joins TRBV6-2 or TRBV6-3 to TRBJ2-7; TCRdb reports TRBD1, a call that lacks DNA to check it against. The V gene's germline CDR1 is MNHEY and CDR2 SVGEGT. CDR3 length equals 14 residues. The chain's CDR3 is CATEWTGNPYEQYF.

The chain uses TRBV5-1 and TRBJ2-7; the D call from TCRdb, TRBD1, cannot be confirmed without DNA. The germline gives CDR1 SGHRS, CDR2 YFSETQ. The CDR3 runs 15 residues. The CDR3 is CASSLVSGQTYEQYF.

This CDR3 reads CASGFGGGAYTGELFF. This chain connects TRBV12-5 to TRBJ2-2; absent DNA, TCRdb's TRBD2 call cannot be checked. Germline loops: CDR1 LGHNT, CDR2 FRNRAP. This CDR3 is built from 16 residues.

The chain employs TRBV29-1 and TRBJ2-7; TCRdb reports TRBD1, a call that lacks DNA to check it against. CDR1 SQVTM and CDR2 ANQGSEA come from the germline V gene. The CDR3 covers 13 residues. The CDR3 reads CRAPWTGMDEQYF.

The V gene is TRBV27, the J gene TRBJ1-2; TCRdb picks TRBD1, but there is no DNA to check that call. The CDR3 consists of 16 residues. The germline CDR1 and CDR2 sequences are MNHEY and SMNVEV (reference sequence). This chain's CDR3 is CASSLSQDRGLYGYTF.

The chain couples TRBV15 to TRBJ1-1. This CDR3 contains 15 residues. CDR1 and CDR2 (germline): LNHNV, YYDKDF (reference sequence). The CDR3 here is CATSRLVMDVAEAFF.

The rearrangement links TRBV3-1 to TRBJ1-1. CDR3 length: 12 amino acids. Germline assignment: CDR1 LGHDT and CDR2 YNNKEL (reference sequence). The CDR3: CASSQDRGRAFF.

The chain combines TRBV3-1 with TRBJ2-3; TCRdb indicates TRBD2, and absent DNA this call remains unverified. CDR1 and CDR2 (germline): LGHDT, YNNKEL (reference sequence). CDR3 length: 15 residues. The CDR3 sequence is CASTPPGGGPDTQYF.

The chain recombines TRBV7-6 with TRBJ2-1; TCRdb returns TRBD2, unconfirmable since there is no DNA. CDR1 and CDR2 from the germline V gene are SGHVS and FNYEAQ. This CDR3 spans 16 amino acids. This CDR3 reads CASSLASGGGSNEQFF.

This rearrangement joins TRBV4-2 to TRBJ1-1; TCRdb lists TRBD1, though no DNA is available to test this call. This CDR3 spans 15 amino acids. CDR1 and CDR2 (germline): LGHNA, YNFKEQ. This CDR3 reads CASSLTGGIGTEAFF.

The chain uses TRBV4-3 and TRBJ2-7; checking the TCRdb D call of TRBD1 is not possible without DNA. Per the germline V gene, CDR1 is LGHNA and CDR2 is YSLEER. The CDR3 consists of 15 residues. The CDR3 loop reads CASSQDVPGAYEQYF.

The chain is built from TRBV7-3 and TRBJ2-2; the TCRdb call, TRBD2, lacks DNA for checking. The V gene's germline CDR1 is SGHTA and CDR2 FQGTGA. The CDR3 has 16 residues. CDR3 in amino acids: CASSWTSGINTGELFF.

V and J are TRBV27 and TRBJ2-3; no DNA is available, so the TRBD1 call from TCRdb remains unchecked. This CDR3 has 14 residues. CDR1 MNHEY and CDR2 SMNVEV come from the germline V gene (reference sequence). The CDR3 here is CASSGRDRTDTQYF.

The chain has TRBV7-2 and TRBJ2-3; the D call from TCRdb, TRBD2, cannot be confirmed without DNA. The germline V gene has CDR1 SGHTA and CDR2 FQGNSA. CDR3 length equals 15 residues. The CDR3 reads CASSLASGGDVTQYF.

The J gene is TRBJ1-1, the V gene TRBV13. Germline V lookup: CDR1 PRHDT, CDR2 FYEKMQ (reference sequence). The CDR3 sequence is 12 residues long. The CDR3 loop reads CASSITNTEAFF.

The rearrangement uses TRBV7-7 and TRBJ2-7; checking the TCRdb D call of TRBD1 is not possible without DNA. This CDR3 comprises 13 residues. CDR1 and CDR2 (germline): SSHAT, FNYEAQ (reference sequence). CDR3 sequence: CASSPLSSYEQYF.

The chain joins TRBV20-1 to TRBJ2-2. The V gene's germline CDR1 is DFQATT and CDR2 SNEGSKA (reference sequence). This CDR3 contains 18 residues. This CDR3 is CSARDSDSGFANTGELFF.

The chain recombines TRBV13 with TRBJ2-7; TCRdb reports TRBD2, a call that lacks DNA to check it against. CDR1 PRHDT and CDR2 FYEKMQ come from the germline V gene (reference sequence). The CDR3 is made up of 15 amino acids. This CDR3 is CASSLVGTADYEQYF.

This chain uses TRBV4-1 with TRBJ2-5; without DNA, the TCRdb call of TRBD2 cannot be checked. The CDR3 runs 16 residues. Per the germline V gene, CDR1 is MGHRA and CDR2 is YSYEKL. CDR3 loop: CASSQAGTSVSETQYF.